Each of the 30 T cell receptor beta chains below was sequenced from the same sample in a study of T cell changes during pregnancy in multiple sclerosis. Some clones are missing from TCRdb's copy, which holds only in-frame ones; the method was immunoSEQ multiplex PCR. Found here are approximately 80,000 clones, about 94% of them singletons; the top ten hold 2.5%. The sequences come from peripheral blood, collected in the third trimester of pregnancy. These receptors originate from a female donor with multiple sclerosis, enrolled in a pregnancy study.

This sequence joins TRBV18 and TRBJ1-5, with no clear D. The germline V and J ends were trimmed by 6 bases and 8 bases, with 11 bases remaining between them. The CDR3 is 12 amino acids. CDR1 is KGHSH and CDR2 is LQKENI in the germline V gene. CDR3 in amino acids: CASSGSGEPQHF. The CDR3 nucleotides are TGTGCCAGCTCGGGCTCCGGGGAGCCCCAGCATTTT.

The rearrangement links TRBV14 to TRBJ2-5; tentatively, D is TRBD1 (7 bases). The V end lost 4 bases, the J end lost 1 base, and 10 bases lay between the germline ends. CDR3 size: 14 residues. Germline-derived CDR1 and CDR2 are SGHDN and FVKESK. The chain's CDR3 is CASSPGGLQETQYF. The CDR3 DNA reads as TGTGCCAGCAGCCCAGGGGGACTCCAAGAGACCCAGTACTTC.

The chain carries TRBV7-9 and TRBJ2-5; 8 bases match TRBD1. The CDR3 has 14 amino acids. Germline V CDR1 and CDR2: SEHNR, FQNEAQ (reference sequence). V trimming: 6 bases; J trimming: 4 bases; junction bases outside the gene matches: 7. CDR3 region: CASSRDRGRETQYF. In nucleotides, the CDR3 is TGTGCCAGCAGTCGAGACAGGGGCCGAGAGACCCAGTACTTC.

The rearrangement uses TRBV5-4 and TRBJ1-1; tentative D call: TRBD1 (6 bases). The CDR3 is made up of 14 amino acids. Trimming took 2 bases from V and 3 from J, leaving 11 bases between them. Germline-derived CDR1 and CDR2 are SGHNT and YYREEE (reference sequence). Here the CDR3 reads CASSFQGQDTEAFF. The CDR3 DNA is TGTGCCAGCAGCTTTCAGGGGCAGGACACTGAAGCTTTCTTT.

V and J are TRBV29-1 and TRBJ2-7; 8 bases match TRBD1. CDR1 and CDR2 (germline): SQVTM, ANQGSEA. The CDR3 runs 13 residues. V shed 7 bases, J shed 5 bases, and the junction held 10 bases outside the gene matches. CDR3 sequence reads: CSAAGTGGNEQYF. CDR3 nucleotides: TGCAGCGCCGCCGGGACAGGCGGGAACGAGCAGTACTTC.

The chain carries TRBV29-1 and TRBJ1-2, with 7 bases lining up with TRBD1. The CDR3 is 15 residues long. Germline CDR1 SQVTM, CDR2 ANQGSEA. Germline trimming cut 6 bases from V and 5 bases from J; bases unmatched to any gene: 15. CDR3 region: CSVEGRTGALYGYTF. CDR3 DNA: TGCAGCGTGGAGGGGAGGACAGGCGCTTTATATGGCTACACCTTC.

This chain connects TRBV29-1 to TRBJ1-1; 8 positions match TRBD1. The CDR3 is made up of 15 amino acids. V shed 5 bases, J shed 4 bases, and the junction held 12 bases outside the gene matches. Germline V gives CDR1 SQVTM, CDR2 ANQGSEA. The CDR3 region is CSVPRPDRGFTEAFF. CDR3 coding DNA: TGCAGCGTTCCAAGGCCCGACAGGGGTTTCACTGAAGCTTTCTTT.

This sequence joins TRBV2 and TRBJ2-5, with D perhaps TRBD1 (6 bases). This CDR3 has 15 residues. Looked up from germline, CDR1 is SNHLY and CDR2 is FYNNEI. V lost 4 bases, J lost 4 bases, and 16 bases lay in between. The CDR3 here is CASSGPGEQTETQYF. The CDR3 nucleotides read TGTGCCAGCAGTGGACCAGGGGAACAAACAGAGACCCAGTACTTC.

The chain links TRBV7-8 to TRBJ2-5; 15 bases align to TRBD2. CDR3 length: 18 amino acids. In germline, CDR1 is SGHVS, CDR2 FQNEAQ. The trim removed 2 bases at V and 4 bases at J, leaving 8 bases unmatched. CDR3 in amino acids: CASSLYGLAGGHSETQYF. CDR3 nucleotides: TGTGCCAGCAGCTTATACGGACTAGCGGGGGGGCATTCAGAGACCCAGTACTTC.

The rearrangement joins TRBV5-1 to TRBJ1-4; D unresolved. Trimming stripped 3 bases from V and 5 bases from J, with 11 bases between. The CDR3 is 14 residues long. Germline assignment: CDR1 SGHRS and CDR2 YFSETQ. CDR3 residues: CASSSDKGNEKLFF. CDR3 coding DNA: TGCGCCAGCAGCTCAGACAAAGGAAATGAAAAACTGTTTTTT. Supplemented by reference TRBV5-1 and TRBJ1-4, the full variable domain reads KAGVTQTPRYLIKTRGQQVTLSCSPISGHRSVSWYQQTPGQGLQFLFEYFSETQRNKGNFPGRFSGRQFSNSRSEMNVSTLELGDSALYLCASSSDKGNEKLFFGSGTQLSVL.

The CDR3 DNA sequence: TGTGCCAGCTCACCGAATATGGACAGGGGGACCTATGGCTACACCTTC. Its protein product is CASSPNMDRGTYGYTF. The chain links TRBV18 to TRBJ1-2; 10 bases align to TRBD1. The CDR3 runs 16 residues. V lost 3 bases and J lost 4; bases outside the gene matches: 8. CDR1 is KGHSH and CDR2 is LQKENI in the germline V gene.

V gene TRBV18 combines with J gene TRBJ1-6; no reliable D call. Germline lookup yields CDR1 KGHSH and CDR2 LQKENI. Trimming left V 4 bases short and J 7 bases short, with 11 bases between. The CDR3 consists of 14 residues. Here the CDR3 DNA reads TGTGCCAGCTCACTCCGAGAGGGAAATTCACCCCTCCACTTT. It yields the protein CASSLREGNSPLHF.

CDR3: CASKEDLNTEAFF. The CDR3 nucleotides are TGTGCCAGCAAGGAAGACTTGAACACTGAAGCTTTCTTT. This sequence joins TRBV2 and TRBJ1-1, with D unclear. Germline lookup yields CDR1 SNHLY and CDR2 FYNNEI. This CDR3 region has 13 residues. V lost 7 bases and J lost 0, with 9 bases in between.

The chain combines TRBV5-1 with TRBJ1-4; unclear D gene. Germline-derived CDR1 and CDR2 are SGHRS and YFSETQ. There are 12 residues in the CDR3. V was cut by 7 bases and J by 8 bases, with 12 bases left in between. The CDR3: CASGEGGEKLFF. The CDR3, as DNA: TGCGCCAGCGGGGAGGGAGGAGAAAAACTGTTTTTT.

V usage is TRBV4-1 and J usage is TRBJ2-7, with TRBD1 as a possible D gene (5 bases). In germline, CDR1 is MGHRA, CDR2 YSYEKL. This CDR3 is built from 14 residues. Trimming took 0 bases from V and 2 from J, leaving 8 bases between them. The CDR3, as DNA: TGCGCCAGCAGCCAAGAGGCAGGGACCTACGAGCAGTACTTC. Amino acid sequence: CASSQEAGTYEQYF.

V is TRBV5-6 and J is TRBJ2-5, with 7 positions matching TRBD1. The CDR3 sequence is 14 residues long. Germline trimming cut 4 bases from V and 2 bases from J; bases unmatched to any gene: 5. Germline V gene data show CDR1 as SGHDT and CDR2 as YYEEEE. The CDR3 nucleotides read TGTGCCAGCAGCCCTGGGACAGTTCAAGAGACCCAGTACTTC. Its protein product is CASSPGTVQETQYF.

The chain combines TRBV10-3 with TRBJ1-4, with D maybe TRBD1 (5 bases). The CDR3 has 13 residues. V dropped 3 bases and J dropped 5 bases, with 7 bases sitting between them. Germline V gene sequence: CDR1 ENHRY, CDR2 SYGVKD. CDR3 bases: TGTGCCATCAGTGATGGGGGGAATGAAAAACTGTTTTTT. Amino acids: CAISDGGNEKLFF.

The V gene is TRBV6-1, the J gene TRBJ2-7; 9 nucleotides align to TRBD1. The V and J ends lost 7 bases and 3 bases, in that order; junction bases with no gene match: 4. Looked up from germline, CDR1 is MNHNS and CDR2 is SASEGT. This CDR3 region has 13 residues. The CDR3, as DNA: TGTGCCAGCACCGCGACAGGGGGCTACGAGCAGTACTTC. As protein: CASTATGGYEQYF.

The chain couples TRBV5-6 to TRBJ1-2; weak D call: TRBD1 (5 bases). Germline V gene sequence: CDR1 SGHDT, CDR2 YYEEEE. CDR3 length: 14 amino acids. With 6 bases removed from V and 8 bases from J, the gap between germline ends came to 20 bases. CDR3 sequence reads: CASTQGRGAGGYTF. The CDR3 DNA follows: TGTGCCAGCACTCAAGGAAGGGGCGCAGGGGGCTACACCTTC.

V gene TRBV2 combines with J gene TRBJ1-3; no definite D call. The V gene's germline CDR1 is SNHLY and CDR2 FYNNEI. The CDR3 spans 15 residues. Trimming removed 1 base from V and 0 bases from J, with 7 bases in between. CDR3 protein: CASSEVADSGNTIYF. CDR3 nucleotides: TGTGCCAGCAGTGAAGTGGCTGACTCTGGAAACACCATATATTTT.

This chain connects TRBV6-4 to TRBJ2-1; 8 bases align to TRBD2. This CDR3 comprises 17 residues. J lost 0 bases, V lost 2 bases, and 6 bases had no gene match. CDR1 and CDR2 from the germline V gene are MRHNA and SNTAGT. CDR3 region: CASSDSDGGGSYNEQFF. Here the CDR3 DNA reads TGTGCCAGCAGTGACAGCGACGGGGGGGGCTCCTACAATGAGCAGTTCTTC.

This chain uses TRBV27 with TRBJ2-5; maybe TRBD2 (5 bases). This CDR3 region has 14 residues. V gave up 6 bases and J gave up 3 bases, with 14 bases separating them. Germline V gene lookup returns CDR1 MNHEY and CDR2 SMNVEV (reference sequence). CDR3 in DNA: TGTGCCAGCAGACAACCCGGGATTGAAGAGACCCAGTACTTC. Its protein product is CASRQPGIEETQYF.

This clone came up once. V is TRBV18 and J is TRBJ2-3; tentative D call: TRBD2 (5 bases). Trimming took 3 bases from V and 5 from J, leaving 15 bases between them. In germline, CDR1 is KGHSH, CDR2 LQKENI. This CDR3 has 15 amino acids. The CDR3 region has the DNA TGTGCCAGCTCACCGCCCGACGGGGTTGGAGATACGCAGTATTTT. Residues: CASSPPDGVGDTQYF.

The rearrangement joins TRBV5-1 to TRBJ1-2; D gene unclear. The CDR3 consists of 13 residues. Germline V gene data show CDR1 as SGHRS and CDR2 as YFSETQ. Trimming cost V 3 bases and J 0 bases, with 6 bases left between them. CDR3 loop: CASSYTANYGYTF. The CDR3 DNA reads as TGCGCCAGCAGCTACACAGCTAACTATGGCTACACCTTC.

This chain joins TRBV11-2 and TRBJ1-2, with TRBD1 as a possible D gene (6 bases). The V gene's germline CDR1 is SGHAT and CDR2 FQNNGV. V gave up 3 bases and J gave up 4 bases, with 18 bases separating them. The CDR3 is made up of 16 amino acids. CDR3 sequence (DNA): TGTGCCAGCAGCTTGGGGGGGGCCGTAACTAGCTATGGCTACACCTTC. This sequence encodes CASSLGGAVTSYGYTF.

The chain employs TRBV28 and TRBJ1-2; D unresolved. This CDR3 region has 12 residues. Trimming stripped 6 bases from V and 8 bases from J, with 13 bases between. From germline, CDR1 is MDHEN and CDR2 SYDVKM. CDR3 in amino acids: CASSPPGGGYTF. CDR3 DNA sequence: TGTGCCAGCAGCCCCCCCGGCGGGGGCTACACCTTC.

The chain links TRBV7-9 to TRBJ1-2; TRBD1 is a possible D gene (5 bases). The CDR3 spans 15 residues. Germline V gene lookup returns CDR1 SEHNR and CDR2 FQNEAQ (reference sequence). V lost 6 bases and J 10 bases, leaving 24 bases between the germline ends. The CDR3 coding sequence is TGTGCCAGCAGTTTTAGGCGTGGGGCTGGTGGTGACTACACCTTC. Encoded protein: CASSFRRGAGGDYTF. Based on the CDR3 plus reference TRBV7-9 and TRBJ1-2, the full variable domain is DTGVSQNPRHKITKRGQNVTFRCDPISEHNRLYWYRQTLGQGPEFLTYFQNEAQLEKSRLLSDRFSAERPKGSFSTLEIQRTEQGDSAMYLCASSFRRGAGGDYTFGSGTRLTVV.

As concerns this clone: Other DNA variants within this sample encode the same CDR3. The rearrangement uses TRBV6-4 and TRBJ2-1; TRBD2 aligns across 9 bases. The CDR3 loop spans 15 amino acids. V was clipped by 0 bases and J by 6 bases; unmatched bases: 3. Per the germline V gene, CDR1 is MRHNA and CDR2 is SNTAGT. In nucleotides, the CDR3 is TGTGCCAGCAGTGACTCTAGCGGGGGAGTCAATGAGCAGTTCTTC. Protein product: CASSDSSGGVNEQFF.

J is TRBJ2-3 and V is TRBV6-6, with D perhaps matching TRBD2 (6 bases). Trimming removed 2 bases from V and 4 bases from J, with 13 bases in between. The germline gives CDR1 MNHNY, CDR2 SVGAGI (reference sequence). The CDR3 covers 15 residues. CDR3 loop: CASSYPASVPDTQYF. CDR3 coding DNA: TGTGCCAGCAGTTACCCGGCTAGCGTTCCAGATACGCAGTATTTT.

The genes are TRBV30 and TRBJ2-7, with D perhaps matching TRBD1 (6 bases). Germline V CDR1 and CDR2: GTSNPN, SVGIG (reference sequence). The CDR3 contains 14 residues. Trimming cost V 3 bases and J 2 bases, with 14 bases left between them. CDR3 sequence: CAWSPGTPTYEQYF. DNA for the CDR3: TGTGCCTGGAGCCCCGGGACACCTACCTACGAGCAGTACTTC.